This TCR beta chain was found in a study of blood T cell repertoires in COVID-19. Study background: COVID-19 samples from acute and convalescent phases originated in the United States, Italy and Spain.

CDR1 is SNHLY, CDR2 FYNNEI, per germline. The CDR3 runs 14 residues. V dropped 7 bases and J dropped 7; count of bases not matched to a gene: 7. TCRdb keeps only in-frame clones here, not all; method: immunoSEQ multiplex PCR. In the table there are over 140,000 clones, about 80% of which are singletons. Sequencing used peripheral blood. The V gene is TRBV2, the J gene TRBJ1-6, with 7 bases that match TRBD1. The source of this sequence is a woman aged 60-75 years with acute or convalescent COVID-19. This CDR3 reads CASTRARGNSPLHF. In nucleotides, the CDR3 is TGTGCCAGCACCCGGGCCAGGGGGAATTCACCCCTCCACTTT. Using reference TRBV2 and TRBJ1-6 for the parts outside the CDR3, the full variable domain is EPEVTQTPSHQVTQMGQEVILRCVPISNHLYFYWYRQILGQKVEFLVSFYNNEISEKSEIFDDQFSVERPDGSNFTLKIRSTKLEDSAMYFCASTRARGNSPLHFGNGTRLTVT.